This passage covers 3 T cell receptor beta chains from one sample sequenced in a study of glioma-infiltrating T cells after dendritic cell vaccination. Clones were sequenced by immunoSEQ multiplex PCR, and TCRdb holds only the in-frame ones, with some missing. The sample holds tens of thousands of clones; around 84% are singletons and the top ten take approximately 14%. Source: blood, taken before dendritic cell vaccination. The receptor source for this set is a human donor with glioblastoma.

DNA of the CDR3: TGCAGCGCGGCGGACAGCACCGGGGAGCTGTTTTTT. This codes for CSAADSTGELFF. The gene calls are TRBV29-1 and TRBJ2-2, with a possible D match to TRBD1 (6 bases). With 7 bases removed from V and 4 bases from J, the gap between germline ends came to 10 bases. The CDR3 is 12 residues long. The germline V gene has CDR1 SQVTM and CDR2 ANQGSEA.

This clone was picked up one time. V is TRBV5-4 and J is TRBJ2-5; 7 nucleotides match TRBD2. The CDR3 is 16 amino acids. The ends lost 1 base at V and 4 bases at J; junction bases unmatched: 10. Germline V gives CDR1 SGHNT, CDR2 YYREEE (reference sequence). Here the CDR3 reads CASSLLVGGPRETQYF. DNA for the CDR3: TGTGCCAGCAGCTTGCTGGTGGGAGGGCCGCGAGAGACCCAGTACTTC.

This chain links TRBV27 with TRBJ1-5, with 10 nucleotides matching TRBD1. With V trimmed by 5 bases and J by 4 bases, 2 bases remained unmatched. This CDR3 spans 14 amino acids. Germline CDR1 is MNHEY and CDR2 is SMNVEV (reference sequence). DNA for the CDR3: TGTGCCAGCAGTAGGACAGGGGGAAATCAGCCCCAGCATTTT. Amino acids: CASSRTGGNQPQHF.